The entry that follows covers one T cell receptor beta chain sequence. Its antigen is currently unknown. Antigen-specific CD4+ T cell clonotypes were called by their expansion after viral peptide-pool culture in ViraFEST. At the end of 10 days of culture, CD4+ T cells were isolated. Either the BNT162b2 or mRNA-1273 vaccine was given to participants in two doses. Recipients of the vaccine had no prior SARS-CoV-2 infection and negative nucleocapsid antibodies. This record belongs to a study of vaccination effects on CD4 cells after COVID-19. Study context: Following the second dose by a median of 72 days, the post-vaccine samples were obtained.

Regarding the study as a whole: Common cold coronaviruses were cross-recognized by only 1 of 255 vaccine-induced clones in healthy vaccinees.

Clones were read by immunoSEQ multiplex PCR, and TCRdb kept only the in-frame ones, dropping some. The table includes around 16,000 clones, around 76% detected once. The sample in question was CD4+ T cells from PBMCs cultured with HCoV-NL63 spike peptides, obtained after COVID-19 vaccination. The clonotype was recovered from a human donor who received a COVID-19 vaccine.

The CDR3: CASSLAGRFPYEQYF. In nucleotides, the CDR3 is TGTGCCAGCAGCTTGGCGGGGAGGTTCCCCTACGAGCAGTACTTC. This chain uses TRBV11-2 with TRBJ2-7; D possibly corresponds to TRBD2 (6 bases). The germline CDR1 and CDR2 sequences are SGHAT and FQNNGV. V lost 3 bases and J lost 2, with 14 bases in between. The CDR3 is 15 residues long.